The 11 T cell receptor beta chains below all came from one sample that was sequenced in a study of shared clonotypes between healthy human individuals. Some clones are missing from TCRdb's copy, which holds only in-frame ones; the method was immunoSEQ multiplex PCR. The sample consists of about 79,000 clones, roughly two thirds of them appearing once. Sequenced sample: memory CD8+ T cells sorted from blood. Subset in this sample: CD45RO+ cells pooled with CCR7-negative TemRA cells. All receptors derive from a man aged 30 to 45 in good health.

This clone was seen many times. The rearrangement links TRBV10-2 to TRBJ2-6; D may be TRBD2 (6 bases). The germline V and J ends were trimmed by 2 bases and 1 base, with 9 bases remaining between them. This CDR3 is 16 amino acids long. CDR1 and CDR2 from the germline V gene are WSHSY and SAAADI. The CDR3 bases are TGCGCCAGCAGTGAGGATGGGGGGTCTGGGGCCAACGTCCTGACTTTC. Protein product: CASSEDGGSGANVLTF.

This chain joins TRBV5-4 and TRBJ1-1; TRBD1 aligns across 8 bases. This CDR3 has 16 amino acids. The germline V gene encodes CDR1 SGHNT and CDR2 YYREEE (reference sequence). Trimming at V came to 4 bases and at J to 0 bases, leaving 8 bases not matched to a gene. This chain's CDR3 is CASSPGQGRMNTEAFF. The CDR3 DNA follows: TGTGCCAGCAGCCCCGGACAGGGTCGAATGAACACTGAAGCTTTCTTT.

This clone was counted ten times or more. This chain joins TRBV4-1 and TRBJ2-1; a possible D gene is TRBD2 (5 bases). V lost 4 bases and J lost 2, with 6 bases in between. Per the germline V gene, CDR1 is MGHRA and CDR2 is YSYEKL. The CDR3 covers 13 residues. In DNA form, the CDR3 reads TGCGCCAGCAGCCCGGGGACCTACAATGAGCAGTTCTTC. It is translated as CASSPGTYNEQFF.

This clone turned up a few times. This chain uses TRBV7-9 with TRBJ1-5; TRBD1 matches at 7 bases. CDR1 is SEHNR and CDR2 is FQNEAQ in the germline V gene (reference sequence). This CDR3 has 14 amino acids. V gave up 1 base and J gave up 7 bases; unmatched junction bases: 4. The chain's CDR3 is CASSLEGARQPQHF. The DNA of the CDR3 is TGTGCCAGCAGCTTAGAGGGGGCGCGGCAGCCCCAGCATTTT.

This chain connects TRBV6-1 to TRBJ2-5, with a tentative D call TRBD1 (6 bases). Trimming shortened V by 7 bases and J by 6 bases, and 15 bases separated the two germline ends. This CDR3 is 13 amino acids long. CDR1 is MNHNS, CDR2 SASEGT, per germline. CDR3 bases: TGTGCCAGCAATCCTAGGGGGTCTAAGACCCAGTACTTC. Amino acid sequence: CASNPRGSKTQYF.

As concerns this clone: This likely traces to a read error, being one base from a far larger clone. Other DNA sequences in the same sample also yield this CDR3. The rearrangement links TRBV4-3 to TRBJ1-1; D call uncertain. The V end was cut by 7 bases, the J end by 2 bases, with 14 bases between. This CDR3 contains 14 residues. Germline CDR1 and CDR2: LGHNA and YSLEER. DNA for the CDR3: TGCGCCAGCAAAACCGGAACGGATAACACTGAAGCTTTCTTT. Encoded protein: CASKTGTDNTEAFF.

J is TRBJ2-5 and V is TRBV7-6; D is unresolved. V lost 5 bases and J lost 6, with 10 bases in between. Germline CDR1 SGHVS, CDR2 FNYEAQ. This CDR3 spans 12 amino acids. The CDR3 region has the DNA TGTGCCAGCAGCCCACACGGACAGACCCAGTACTTC. Encoded protein: CASSPHGQTQYF.

This clone was detected a few times. The rearrangement uses TRBV11-3 and TRBJ1-4, with 7 bases aligning to TRBD1. Germline trimming cut 1 base from V and 2 bases from J; bases unmatched to any gene: 4. The CDR3 extends over 16 amino acids. CDR1 is SGHNT, CDR2 YENEEA, per germline. The CDR3 is CASSLGPGQTNEKLFF. In nucleotides, the CDR3 is TGTGCCAGCAGCTTAGGACCGGGACAGACTAATGAAAAACTGTTTTTT.

The rearrangement links TRBV7-3 to TRBJ2-1, with D hard to call. V gave up 5 bases and J gave up 4 bases, with 9 bases separating them. The CDR3 is 13 amino acids. From germline, CDR1 is SGHTA and CDR2 FQGTGA. CDR3 protein: CASSPDPYNEQFF. DNA of the CDR3: TGTGCCAGCAGCCCCGACCCTTACAATGAGCAGTTCTTC.

The count of this clone is one. This rearrangement joins TRBV15 to TRBJ2-5; D not resolved. Germline CDR1 reads LNHNV; CDR2 reads YYDKDF (reference sequence). The CDR3 is 14 amino acids. The V gene lost 1 base and the J gene lost 5 bases, with 11 bases spanning the gap. The CDR3, as DNA: TGTGCCACCAGCAGAGCGGAGTCTCGGGAGACCCAGTACTTC. It translates to CATSRAESRETQYF.

This chain connects TRBV6-5 to TRBJ2-2, with TRBD1 identical over 10 bases. Germline assignment: CDR1 MNHEY and CDR2 SVGAGI. J lost 6 bases, V lost 6 bases, and 7 bases had no gene match. The CDR3 has 15 amino acids. CDR3 bases: TGTGCCAGCAGCCGGGACAGGGGTGGGGCCGGGGAGCTGTTTTTT. This sequence encodes CASSRDRGGAGELFF.